These 31 T cell receptor beta chains share one sample of origin, sequenced in a study of memory CD4+ T cells and cytomegalovirus serostatus. Repertoires were generated with immunoSEQ multiplex PCR, while TCRdb's copy carries only in-frame clones and drops some. Seen here are more than 45,000 clones, 82% observed once, and the top ten hold around 0.6%. The sort gate was single viable CD3+CD4+CD8-CD45RO+ cells for memory CD4+ T cells. The sample was memory CD4+ T cells from blood. The receptors were gathered from an adult in good health and CMV-seronegative.

A few counts support this clone. This chain joins TRBV28 and TRBJ2-5; D tentatively reads TRBD1 or TRBD2 (6 bases each). The CDR3 length is 15 residues. Germline V gene data show CDR1 as MDHEN and CDR2 as SYDVKM. The V and J ends lost 2 bases and 5 bases respectively, with 15 bases between them. CDR3 loop: CASSLTAEGGETQYF. CDR3 bases: TGTGCCAGCAGTTTAACGGCGGAAGGGGGGGAGACCCAGTACTTC.

This chain links TRBV7-9 with TRBJ1-1; D is undetermined. Germline loops: CDR1 SEHNR, CDR2 FQNEAQ (reference sequence). Trimming pared 5 bases from V and 4 bases from J, leaving 11 bases between. The CDR3 spans 13 residues. The CDR3 coding sequence is TGTGCCAGCAGCCCCTCTCTGGGCACTGAAGCTTTCTTT. Translated, it gives CASSPSLGTEAFF. The full variable domain, in which reference TRBV7-9 and TRBJ1-1 provide the parts outside the CDR3, is DTGVSQNPRHKITKRGQNVTFRCDPISEHNRLYWYRQTLGQGPEFLTYFQNEAQLEKSRLLSDRFSAERPKGSFSTLEIQRTEQGDSAMYLCASSPSLGTEAFFGQGTRLTVV.

J is TRBJ1-2 and V is TRBV6-5; TRBD1 matches at 10 bases. Germline trimming cut 4 bases from V and 4 bases from J; bases unmatched to any gene: 9. The length of the CDR3 is 16 residues. Germline-derived CDR1 and CDR2 are MNHEY and SVGAGI. CDR3 nucleotide sequence: TGTGCCAGCAGTTCTAGGGACAGGGGTAGGAGCTATGGCTACACCTTC. This translates into CASSSRDRGRSYGYTF.

A single count supports this clone. The chain is built from TRBV25-1 and TRBJ2-2; 10 bases are shared with TRBD1. V trimming: 5 bases; J trimming: 8 bases; junction bases outside the gene matches: 5. The germline V gene encodes CDR1 MGHDK and CDR2 SYGVNS. This CDR3 is 14 amino acids long. The CDR3 loop reads CASSPGTGVGELFF. CDR3 in DNA: TGTGCCAGCAGTCCCGGGACAGGGGTAGGGGAGCTGTTTTTT.

The chain combines TRBV5-6 with TRBJ1-3; no definite D call. The CDR3 totals 15 residues. Per the germline V gene, CDR1 is SGHDT and CDR2 is YYEEEE. Between the trimmed V and J ends, which lost 0 bases and 2 bases, there was a span of 9 bases. The DNA of the CDR3 is TGTGCCAGCAGCTTGGCGTTGGTAGCTGGAAACACCATATATTTT. Its protein product is CASSLALVAGNTIYF.

The chain joins TRBV2 to TRBJ2-2; 7 positions match TRBD1. Unmatched junction bases numbered 7, after V lost 4 bases and J lost 5 bases. Germline CDR1 is SNHLY and CDR2 is FYNNEI. The CDR3 has 15 amino acids. The CDR3 here is CASSVGRGWTGELFF. For the CDR3, the DNA is TGTGCCAGCAGTGTCGGCAGGGGGTGGACCGGGGAGCTGTTTTTT.

V gene TRBV7-9 combines with J gene TRBJ1-4; D perhaps matches TRBD1 (6 bases). V was pared by 7 bases and J by 5 bases, with 11 bases between. This CDR3 comprises 13 residues. Germline V gene lookup returns CDR1 SEHNR and CDR2 FQNEAQ (reference sequence). The CDR3 here is CASNDRHNEKLFF. In nucleotides, the CDR3 is TGTGCCAGCAACGACAGGCACAATGAAAAACTGTTTTTT.

V is TRBV18 and J is TRBJ1-4, with D uncertain. Germline CDR1 reads KGHSH; CDR2 reads LQKENI. Trimming removed 3 bases from V and 8 bases from J, with 22 bases in between. The CDR3 is made up of 17 amino acids. The CDR3 protein is CASSPVQTSFFGEKLFF. In nucleotides, the CDR3 is TGTGCCAGCTCACCGGTTCAGACAAGCTTCTTCGGGGAAAAACTGTTTTTT.

The chain links TRBV19 to TRBJ1-6; tentative D call: TRBD1 (6 bases). The CDR3 is 14 residues long. Trimming left V 3 bases short and J 16 bases short, with 19 bases between. Germline-derived CDR1 and CDR2 are LNHDA and SQIVND (reference sequence). CDR3 in DNA: TGTGCCAGTAGTATGGGGGGCACGGGACTTCTTCTCCACTTT. Amino acids: CASSMGGTGLLLHF.

This clone showed up just once. The chain couples TRBV6-1 to TRBJ1-1; D might be TRBD1 (5 bases). CDR1 MNHNS and CDR2 SASEGT come from the germline V gene. The CDR3 consists of 16 residues. The V end was cut by 2 bases, the J end by 2 bases, with 15 bases between. The CDR3 is CASSESGGGVNTEAFF. Written as DNA, the CDR3 is TGTGCCAGCAGTGAAAGTGGCGGGGGGGTCAACACTGAAGCTTTCTTT.

This clone was detected a few times. The J gene is TRBJ1-3, the V gene TRBV21-1; the table's D call, TRBD1, has no DNA check behind it. TRBV21-1 is a pseudogene. The CDR3 spans 17 residues. The CDR3 DNA is TGTGCCAGCAGCAAAACCGGGACAGGGAATACAGGAAACACCATATATTTT. Translated: CASSKTGTGNTGNTIYF.

The chain uses TRBV5-1 and TRBJ2-7, with 10 bases that match TRBD2. Germline V gene sequence: CDR1 SGHRS, CDR2 YFSETQ. Losses at the gene ends were 4 bases for V and 0 bases for J; bases not matched to a gene: 13. This CDR3 is 18 amino acids long. The CDR3 coding sequence is TGCGCCAGCAGCCGAGAGGCGTCTAGCGGGGGCAGCTCCTACGAGCAGTACTTC. Translated, it gives CASSREASSGGSSYEQYF.

This rearrangement joins TRBV2 to TRBJ2-1; D is possibly TRBD1 or TRBD2 (5 bases each). CDR3 length: 15 residues. The germline CDR1 and CDR2 sequences are SNHLY and FYNNEI. V lost 6 bases, J lost 0 bases, and 12 bases lay in between. CDR3 sequence (DNA): TGTGCCAGCAGGGGGGACGGAAGCTCCTACAATGAGCAGTTCTTC. Translated: CASRGDGSSYNEQFF.

The chain employs TRBV4-2 and TRBJ1-1; tentatively, D is TRBD1 (6 bases). CDR3 length: 15 residues. Between the trimmed V and J ends, which lost 0 bases and 1 base, there was a span of 9 bases. The V gene's germline CDR1 is LGHNA and CDR2 YNFKEQ. The CDR3 DNA follows: TGTGCCAGCAGCCAAGATCTCAGGGGGAACACTGAAGCTTTCTTT. Its protein is CASSQDLRGNTEAFF.

This chain uses TRBV9 with TRBJ2-3; D possibly uses TRBD1 or TRBD2 (5 bases each). CDR3 length equals 16 residues. CDR1 SGDLS and CDR2 YYNGEE come from the germline V gene. V shed 4 bases and J shed 2 bases, with 17 bases lying between them. As DNA, the CDR3 is TGTGCCAGCAGCTCCCGCGAGGGGAGCTTCACAGATACGCAGTATTTT. Translation: CASSSREGSFTDTQYF.

The rearrangement links TRBV5-1 to TRBJ1-5; D gene uncertain. Deletions cut 4 bases from V and 7 bases from J, with 18 bases between. Germline lookup yields CDR1 SGHRS and CDR2 YFSETQ. The CDR3 sequence is 15 residues long. CDR3 amino acids: CASSEGNGMEQPQHF. In DNA form, the CDR3 reads TGCGCCAGCAGCGAAGGGAATGGGATGGAGCAGCCCCAGCATTTT. Full variable domain (remainder filled in from reference TRBV5-1 and TRBJ1-5): KAGVTQTPRYLIKTRGQQVTLSCSPISGHRSVSWYQQTPGQGLQFLFEYFSETQRNKGNFPGRFSGRQFSNSRSEMNVSTLELGDSALYLCASSEGNGMEQPQHFGDGTRLSIL.

This clone was seen more than once but under ten times. The chain employs TRBV7-9 and TRBJ1-5, with 10 bases lining up with TRBD1. V lost 5 bases to trimming and J lost 0 bases; unmatched junction nucleotides: 7. CDR1 SEHNR and CDR2 FQNEAQ come from the germline V gene (reference sequence). There are 17 residues in the CDR3. The CDR3 DNA reads TGTGCCAGCAGCATAAAAAGGGACAGGGGTAGCAATCAGCCCCAGCATTTT. This gives the protein CASSIKRDRGSNQPQHF.

This clone was recorded only once. The V call is TRBV11-2, the J call TRBJ2-1; 9 bases align to TRBD1. The CDR3 has 14 residues. V dropped 5 bases and J dropped 9; count of bases not matched to a gene: 8. Germline V gene data show CDR1 as SGHAT and CDR2 as FQNNGV. The DNA of the CDR3 is TGTGCCAGCAGCGGTAACAGGGGGCATGGTGAGCAGTTCTTC. This translates into CASSGNRGHGEQFF.

CDR3 nucleotide sequence: TGTGCCAGCAGTCCCTCAGGGGTAGAGACCCAGTACTTC. Translating it yields CASSPSGVETQYF. The chain carries TRBV6-6 and TRBJ2-5, with D perhaps matching TRBD1 (6 bases). The CDR3 contains 13 residues. Germline loops: CDR1 MNHNY, CDR2 SVGAGI (reference sequence). V dropped 5 bases and J dropped 4 bases, with 11 bases sitting between them.

This clone was picked up a small number of times. The chain combines TRBV7-2 with TRBJ1-2; 9 bases fit TRBD1. The CDR3 runs to 15 residues. Trimming cost V 2 bases and J 4 bases; bases outside gene matches: 5. CDR1 and CDR2 (germline): SGHTA, FQGNSA. The CDR3 loop reads CASSLLRTGAYGYTF. CDR3 coding DNA: TGTGCCAGCAGCTTACTACGGACAGGGGCCTATGGCTACACCTTC.

Only a few counts were recorded for this clone. V gene TRBV7-2 combines with J gene TRBJ1-5; D is ambiguous. Germline CDR1 reads SGHTA; CDR2 reads FQGNSA. The CDR3 has 14 amino acids. Trimming pared 0 bases from V and 5 bases from J, leaving 8 bases between. The CDR3 DNA reads as TGTGCCAGCAGCTTAGCGCTAGGATATCAGCCCCAGCATTTT. As protein: CASSLALGYQPQHF. Drawing the rest from reference TRBV7-2 and TRBJ1-5, the complete variable domain is GAGVSQSPSNKVTEKGKDVELRCDPISGHTALYWYRQSLGQGLEFLIYFQGNSAPDKSGLPSDRFSAERTGGSVSTLTIQRTQQEDSAVYLCASSLALGYQPQHFGDGTRLSIL.

The chain joins TRBV27 to TRBJ2-2, with no clear D. With 4 bases removed from V and 2 bases from J, the gap between germline ends came to 5 bases. The CDR3 length is 13 residues. Germline-derived CDR1 and CDR2 are MNHEY and SMNVEV (reference sequence). CDR3 nucleotides: TGTGCCAGCAGTTCCGATAACACCGGGGAGCTGTTTTTT. Translation: CASSSDNTGELFF.

V gene TRBV5-4 combines with J gene TRBJ2-4, with 7 nucleotides matching TRBD1. Germline V gene data show CDR1 as SGHNT and CDR2 as YYREEE (reference sequence). The junction had 9 bases not matched to a gene; V was cut back by 1 base and J by 2 bases. The CDR3 loop spans 17 amino acids. CDR3 sequence (DNA): TGTGCCAGCAGCTTGTGGGGGCAGACAGGGACCAAAAACATTCAGTACTTC. Its translation is CASSLWGQTGTKNIQYF.

V usage is TRBV5-1 and J usage is TRBJ1-6; possibly TRBD1 for D (6 bases). The CDR3 totals 15 residues. CDR1 SGHRS and CDR2 YFSETQ come from the germline V gene. The V and J ends lost 3 bases and 5 bases respectively, with 12 bases between them. The CDR3 DNA sequence: TGCGCCAGCAGCTCCGGGACACCAGATAATTCACCCCTCCACTTT. Protein product: CASSSGTPDNSPLHF.

In its sample, this clone was seen a few times. The V gene is TRBV30, the J gene TRBJ2-3, with no clear D. V was trimmed by 5 bases and J by 4 bases, leaving 7 bases between them. Germline values: CDR1 GTSNPN, CDR2 SVGIG (reference sequence). This CDR3 has 11 amino acids. CDR3 DNA: TGTGCCTGGGCCGGCCCAGATACGCAGTATTTT. Protein sequence: CAWAGPDTQYF.

This clone was seen a handful of times. The chain recombines TRBV4-1 with TRBJ1-4, with 9 bases identical to TRBD1. Unmatched junction bases numbered 4, after V lost 0 bases and J lost 5 bases. Germline V gene lookup returns CDR1 MGHRA and CDR2 YSYEKL. CDR3 size: 16 residues. CDR3 DNA: TGCGCCAGCAGCCAAGAACCGGGACAGGGAAATGAAAAACTGTTTTTT. Encoded protein: CASSQEPGQGNEKLFF.

The chain combines TRBV5-1 with TRBJ2-2; possible D gene TRBD2, 6 bases. The germline V gene encodes CDR1 SGHRS and CDR2 YFSETQ. The CDR3 is 15 amino acids. V shed 0 bases and J shed 5 bases, with 11 bases lying between them. CDR3 sequence (DNA): TGCGCCAGCAGCTTGGCGGGACTCACGACCGGGGAGCTGTTTTTT. Its protein product is CASSLAGLTTGELFF.

J is TRBJ1-3 and V is TRBV9; 7 bases line up with TRBD1. With 3 bases clipped from V and 0 bases from J, the junction kept 3 bases outside the gene matches. Germline CDR1 is SGDLS and CDR2 is YYNGEE. The CDR3 is 15 amino acids. The CDR3 reads CASSAQGFSGNTIYF. CDR3 DNA: TGTGCCAGCAGCGCACAGGGGTTCTCTGGAAACACCATATATTTT.

The sample holds one count of this clone. This chain joins TRBV5-1 and TRBJ2-2; D is possibly TRBD1 or TRBD2 (6 bases each). The CDR3 contains 15 residues. V lost 2 bases and J lost 1, with 9 bases in between. Germline V CDR1 and CDR2: SGHRS, YFSETQ. CDR3 region: CASSLGGGNTGELFF. The DNA for the CDR3 is TGCGCCAGCAGCTTAGGAGGGGGGAACACCGGGGAGCTGTTTTTT.

The chain carries TRBV5-1 and TRBJ2-7, with TRBD1 identical over 8 bases. The V segment lost 4 bases and the J segment 2 bases; nucleotides outside the gene matches: 2. The CDR3 sequence is 13 residues long. Germline CDR1 and CDR2: SGHRS and YFSETQ. CDR3 DNA sequence: TGCGCCAGCAGCCCACAGGGGGCCTACGAGCAGTACTTC. This codes for CASSPQGAYEQYF. The variable domain in full, with the rest retrieved from reference TRBV5-1 and TRBJ2-7, is KAGVTQTPRYLIKTRGQQVTLSCSPISGHRSVSWYQQTPGQGLQFLFEYFSETQRNKGNFPGRFSGRQFSNSRSEMNVSTLELGDSALYLCASSPQGAYEQYFGPGTRLTVT.

J is TRBJ2-6 and V is TRBV4-1, with D possibly TRBD2 on 5 matching bases. The CDR3 totals 17 residues. Germline values: CDR1 MGHRA, CDR2 YSYEKL. V was clipped by 0 bases and J by 0 bases, with 9 bases between them. CDR3 loop: CASSQDRGISGANVLTF. CDR3 coding DNA: TGCGCCAGCAGCCAAGATCGGGGTATCTCTGGGGCCAACGTCCTGACTTTC.